The 9 T cell receptor beta chains below were found in one sample sequenced in a study of blood T cell repertoires in COVID-19. The data were produced by immunoSEQ multiplex PCR, yet TCRdb's version contains in-frame clones alone and is incomplete. The table includes over 80,000 clones, over 65% detected once. What was sequenced was peripheral blood. The receptors here all came from a man aged 65 to 85 with COVID-19, enrolled during active disease.

The V gene is TRBV19, the J gene TRBJ2-3; TRBD1 matches 10 bases. J gave up 1 base and V 5 bases, and 0 bases lay outside the gene matches. CDR1 and CDR2 (germline): LNHDA, SQIVND (reference sequence). This CDR3 spans 14 amino acids. CDR3 DNA: TGTGCCAGTAGTGGACAGGGGGGCACAGATACGCAGTATTTT. Encoded protein: CASSGQGGTDTQYF. Together with reference TRBV19 and TRBJ2-3, the CDR3 gives the full variable domain: DGGITQSPKYLFRKEGQNVTLSCEQNLNHDAMYWYRQDPGQGLRLIYYSQIVNDFQKGDIAEGYSVSREKKESFPLTVTSAQKNPTAFYLCASSGQGGTDTQYFGPGTRLTVL.

This clone was seen more than once but under ten times. This chain links TRBV9 with TRBJ1-6; D possibly corresponds to TRBD1 (6 bases). Germline V gene sequence: CDR1 SGDLS, CDR2 YYNGEE. This CDR3 has 16 amino acids. The V gene lost 3 bases and the J gene lost 2 bases, with 12 bases spanning the gap. CDR3 residues: CASSAHRVPYNSPLHF. For the CDR3, the DNA is TGTGCCAGCAGCGCCCACAGGGTTCCCTATAATTCACCCCTCCACTTT.

V gene TRBV5-6 combines with J gene TRBJ1-3; 7 bases fit TRBD1. The V segment lost 0 bases and the J segment 0 bases; nucleotides outside the gene matches: 9. Germline V lookup: CDR1 SGHDT, CDR2 YYEEEE. The CDR3 is 18 residues long. In nucleotides, the CDR3 is TGTGCCAGCAGCTTGGTAGGGGGCACCCCCAGCTCTGGAAACACCATATATTTT. It specifies CASSLVGGTPSSGNTIYF.

The chain couples TRBV4-1 to TRBJ2-5, with D possibly being TRBD1 (5 bases). From germline, CDR1 is MGHRA and CDR2 YSYEKL. Trimming cost V 2 bases and J 3 bases, with 13 bases left between them. The CDR3 consists of 15 residues. The CDR3 reads CASSQRKGLEETQYF. CDR3 nucleotide sequence: TGCGCCAGCAGCCAAAGGAAGGGGCTCGAAGAGACCCAGTACTTC.

The rearrangement joins TRBV2 to TRBJ2-6; 8 nucleotides agree with TRBD1. There are 15 residues in the CDR3. The V segment lost 10 bases and the J segment 7 bases; nucleotides outside the gene matches: 12. Germline lookup yields CDR1 SNHLY and CDR2 FYNNEI. CDR3 bases: TGTGCCACTACGAACAGGGGGGCTCAAGCCAACGTCCTGACTTTC. Protein sequence: CATTNRGAQANVLTF.

This chain uses TRBV11-3 with TRBJ2-3; possibly TRBD2 for D (6 bases). Deletions cut 5 bases from V and 0 bases from J, with 12 bases between. The CDR3 sequence is 15 residues long. Looked up from germline, CDR1 is SGHNT and CDR2 is YENEEA. CDR3 bases: TGTGCCAGCAGCCGAGGGACTTCTAGCACAGATACGCAGTATTTT. Residues: CASSRGTSSTDTQYF.

The chain links TRBV3-1 (or the pseudogene TRBV3-2) to TRBJ2-6; 10 bases match TRBD1. The CDR3 extends over 17 amino acids. The ends lost 8 bases at V and 1 base at J; junction bases unmatched: 8. The germline gives CDR1 LGHDT, CDR2 YNNKEL (reference sequence). The CDR3 sequence: CASGDRGKISGANVLTF. The CDR3 nucleotides are TGTGCCAGCGGGGACAGGGGAAAAATATCTGGGGCCAACGTCCTGACTTTC.

This CDR3 reads CASSPRRQGPTEQYF. The CDR3 DNA sequence: TGTGCCAGCTCACCCAGGAGACAGGGGCCTACAGAGCAGTACTTC. The chain has TRBV18 and TRBJ2-7, with 8 bases that match TRBD1. The V gene end was trimmed by 3 bases and the J gene end by 7 bases; junction bases not matched to a gene: 11. The CDR3 loop spans 15 amino acids. From germline, CDR1 is KGHSH and CDR2 LQKENI.

J is TRBJ1-4 and V is TRBV7-9; D not resolved. Trimming removed 3 bases from V and 10 bases from J, with 12 bases in between. CDR1 is SEHNR and CDR2 is FQNEAQ in the germline V gene (reference sequence). This CDR3 contains 13 residues. This CDR3 reads CASSFDIVGKLFF. The CDR3 nucleotides are TGTGCCAGCAGCTTTGACATCGTTGGAAAACTGTTTTTT. Together with reference TRBV7-9 and TRBJ1-4, the CDR3 gives the full variable domain: DTGVSQNPRHKITKRGQNVTFRCDPISEHNRLYWYRQTLGQGPEFLTYFQNEAQLEKSRLLSDRFSAERPKGSFSTLEIQRTEQGDSAMYLCASSFDIVGKLFFGSGTQLSVL.